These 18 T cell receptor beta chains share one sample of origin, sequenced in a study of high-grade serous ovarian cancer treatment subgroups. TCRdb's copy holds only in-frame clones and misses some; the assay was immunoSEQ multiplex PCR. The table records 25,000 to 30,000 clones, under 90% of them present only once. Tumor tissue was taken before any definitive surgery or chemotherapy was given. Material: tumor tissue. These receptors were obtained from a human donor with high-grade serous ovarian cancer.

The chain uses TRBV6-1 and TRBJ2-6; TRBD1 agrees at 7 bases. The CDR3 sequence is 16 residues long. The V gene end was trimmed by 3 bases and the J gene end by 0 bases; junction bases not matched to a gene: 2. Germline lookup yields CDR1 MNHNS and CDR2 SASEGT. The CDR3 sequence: CASSEWDSSGANVLTF. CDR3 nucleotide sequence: TGTGCCAGCAGTGAGTGGGACAGCTCTGGGGCCAACGTCCTGACTTTC.

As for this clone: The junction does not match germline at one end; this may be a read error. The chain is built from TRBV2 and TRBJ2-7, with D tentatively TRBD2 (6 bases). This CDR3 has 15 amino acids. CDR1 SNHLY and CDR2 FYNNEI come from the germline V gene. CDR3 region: CASIERAGSHYEQYF. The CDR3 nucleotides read TGTGCCAGCATTGAAAGGGCGGGAAGCCACTACGAGCAGTACTTC.

The CDR3 loop is CASAPGPQNTEAFF. The CDR3 nucleotides are TGTGCCAGTGCGCCGGGACCCCAGAACACTGAAGCTTTCTTT. The V and J genes are TRBV19 and TRBJ1-1, with D perhaps TRBD1 (5 bases). Germline lookup yields CDR1 LNHDA and CDR2 SQIVND (reference sequence). CDR3 length: 14 residues. The V and J ends lost 8 bases and 1 base respectively, with 14 bases between them.

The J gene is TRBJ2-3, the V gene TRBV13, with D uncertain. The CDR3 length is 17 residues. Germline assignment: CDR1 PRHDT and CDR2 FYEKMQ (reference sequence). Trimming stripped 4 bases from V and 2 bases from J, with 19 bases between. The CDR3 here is CASSSTYRIIPTDTQYF. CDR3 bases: TGTGCCAGCAGCTCCACCTATAGAATAATCCCCACAGATACGCAGTATTTT. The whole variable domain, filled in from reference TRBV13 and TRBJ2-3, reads AAGVIQSPRHLIKEKRETATLKCYPIPRHDTVYWYQQGPGQDPQFLISFYEKMQSDKGSIPDRFSAQQFSDYHSELNMSSLELGDSALYFCASSSTYRIIPTDTQYFGPGTRLTVL.

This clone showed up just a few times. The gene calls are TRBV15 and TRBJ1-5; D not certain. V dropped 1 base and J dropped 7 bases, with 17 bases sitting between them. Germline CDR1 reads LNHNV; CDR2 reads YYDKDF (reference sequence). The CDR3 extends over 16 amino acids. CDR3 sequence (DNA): TGTGCCACCAGCAGAGCTCGAGCTTCGGGCCAGCAGCCCCAGCATTTT. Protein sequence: CATSRARASGQQPQHF.

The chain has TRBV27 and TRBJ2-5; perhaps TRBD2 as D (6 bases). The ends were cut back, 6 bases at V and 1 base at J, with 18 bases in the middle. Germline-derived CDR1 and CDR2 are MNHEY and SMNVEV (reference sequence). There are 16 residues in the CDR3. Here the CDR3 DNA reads TGTGCCAGCAGACCTGTAAGGACTACTTTCCAAGAGACCCAGTACTTC. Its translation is CASRPVRTTFQETQYF.

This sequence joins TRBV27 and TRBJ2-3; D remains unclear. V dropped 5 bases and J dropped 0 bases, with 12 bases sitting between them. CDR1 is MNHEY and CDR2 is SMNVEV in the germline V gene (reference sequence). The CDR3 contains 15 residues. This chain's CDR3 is CASSLTALSTDTQYF. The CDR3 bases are TGTGCCAGCAGTCTAACGGCTCTAAGCACAGATACGCAGTATTTT.

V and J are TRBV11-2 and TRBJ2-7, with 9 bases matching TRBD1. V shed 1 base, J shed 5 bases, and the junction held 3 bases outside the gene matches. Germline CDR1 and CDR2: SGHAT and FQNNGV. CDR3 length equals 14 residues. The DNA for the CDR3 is TGTGCCAGCAGCTTAGGACAGGGGGTACACGAGCAGTACTTC. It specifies CASSLGQGVHEQYF. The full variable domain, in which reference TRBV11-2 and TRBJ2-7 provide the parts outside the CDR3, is EAGVAQSPRYKIIEKRQSVAFWCNPISGHATLYWYQQILGQGPKLLIQFQNNGVVDDSQLPKDRFSAERLKGVDSTLKIQPAKLEDSAVYLCASSLGQGVHEQYFGPGTRLTVT.

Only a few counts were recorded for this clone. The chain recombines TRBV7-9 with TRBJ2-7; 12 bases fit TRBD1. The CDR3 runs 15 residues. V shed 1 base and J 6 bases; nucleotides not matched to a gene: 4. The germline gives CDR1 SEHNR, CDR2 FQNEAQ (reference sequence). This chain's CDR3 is CASSLEGQGAFEQYF. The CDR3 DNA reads TGTGCCAGCAGCTTAGAGGGACAGGGGGCGTTCGAGCAGTACTTC.

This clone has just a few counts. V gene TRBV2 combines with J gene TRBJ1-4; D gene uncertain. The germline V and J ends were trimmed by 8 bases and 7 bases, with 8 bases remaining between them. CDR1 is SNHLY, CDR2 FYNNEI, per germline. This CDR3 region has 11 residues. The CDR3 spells CASGWGEKLFF. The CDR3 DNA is TGTGCCAGCGGATGGGGTGAAAAACTGTTTTTT.

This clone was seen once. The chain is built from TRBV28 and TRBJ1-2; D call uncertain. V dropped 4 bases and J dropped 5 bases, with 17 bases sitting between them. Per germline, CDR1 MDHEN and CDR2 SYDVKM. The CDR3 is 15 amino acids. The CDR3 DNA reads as TGTGCCAGCAGTTCTGACGTATGGCCCATGTATGGCTACACCTTC. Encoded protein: CASSSDVWPMYGYTF.

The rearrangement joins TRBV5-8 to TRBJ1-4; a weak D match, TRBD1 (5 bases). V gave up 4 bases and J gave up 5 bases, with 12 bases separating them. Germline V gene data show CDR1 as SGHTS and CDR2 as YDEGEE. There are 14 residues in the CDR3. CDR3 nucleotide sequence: TGTGCCAGCAGCGGGAGACAGCGGAATGAAAAACTGTTTTTT. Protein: CASSGRQRNEKLFF.

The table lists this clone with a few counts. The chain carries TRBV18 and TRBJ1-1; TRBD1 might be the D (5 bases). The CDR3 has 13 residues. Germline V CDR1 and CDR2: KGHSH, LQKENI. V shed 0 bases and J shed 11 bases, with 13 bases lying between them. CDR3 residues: CASSPPAGREAFF. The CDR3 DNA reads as TGTGCCAGCTCACCACCGGCGGGGCGAGAGGCTTTCTTT.

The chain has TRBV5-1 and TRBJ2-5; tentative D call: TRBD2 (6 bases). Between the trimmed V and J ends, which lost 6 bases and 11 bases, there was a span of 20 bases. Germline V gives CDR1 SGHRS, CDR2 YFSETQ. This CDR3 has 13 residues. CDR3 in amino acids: CASTTSPPGEQYF. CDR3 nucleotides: TGCGCCAGCACCACCAGCCCCCCGGGGGAGCAGTACTTC. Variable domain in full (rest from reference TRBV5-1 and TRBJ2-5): KAGVTQTPRYLIKTRGQQVTLSCSPISGHRSVSWYQQTPGQGLQFLFEYFSETQRNKGNFPGRFSGRQFSNSRSEMNVSTLELGDSALYLCASTTSPPGEQYFGPGTRLLVL.

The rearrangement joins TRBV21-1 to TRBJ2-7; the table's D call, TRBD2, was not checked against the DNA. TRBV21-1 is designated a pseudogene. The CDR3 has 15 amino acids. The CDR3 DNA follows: TGTGCCAGCAGCGCCCCAACTATCTACTCCTACGAGCAGTACTTC. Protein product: CASSAPTIYSYEQYF.

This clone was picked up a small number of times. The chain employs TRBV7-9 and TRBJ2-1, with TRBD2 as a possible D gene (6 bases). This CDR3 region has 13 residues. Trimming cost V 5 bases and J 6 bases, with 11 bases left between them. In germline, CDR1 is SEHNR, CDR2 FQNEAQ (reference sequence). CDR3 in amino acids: CASSPRLVNEQFF. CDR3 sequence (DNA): TGTGCCAGCAGCCCAAGACTAGTCAATGAGCAGTTCTTC.

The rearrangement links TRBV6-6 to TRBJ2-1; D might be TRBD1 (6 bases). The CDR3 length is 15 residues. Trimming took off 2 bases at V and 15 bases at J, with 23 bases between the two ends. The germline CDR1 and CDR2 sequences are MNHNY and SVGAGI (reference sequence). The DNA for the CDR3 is TGTGCCAGCAGTTACGGCCGGGACACCCCCGAGTTTAGGTTCTTC. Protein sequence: CASSYGRDTPEFRFF.

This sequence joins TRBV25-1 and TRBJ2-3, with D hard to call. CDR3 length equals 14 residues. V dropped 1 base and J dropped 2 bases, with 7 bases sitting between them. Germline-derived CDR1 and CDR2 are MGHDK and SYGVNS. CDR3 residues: CASSEWLDTDTQYF. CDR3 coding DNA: TGTGCCAGCAGTGAATGGCTAGACACAGATACGCAGTATTTT.